A single T cell receptor beta chain is shown here with its context. Its specific antigen is unknown. The sample holds no much larger clone one base away, and base qualities are not on file. CDR1 and CDR2, per the germline V gene (reference sequence), are SEHNR and FQNEAQ. V is shortened by 4 bases, J by 0 bases, and the region joining them spans 13 bases. There are 16 amino acids in the CDR3, from cysteine to phenylalanine inclusive. Just the 48-base CDR3 DNA is kept, in frame starting at base 1. The record originates from a study of T cell repertoires in cytomegalovirus infection (dated by TCRdb to the late 2010s). In terms of the full investigation: Alongside well-studied HLA-B-restricted epitopes, the peptide stimulations were aimed at recently identified HLA-C-restricted CMV epitopes, whose presentation resists viral immunomodulation. Because public TCR beta signatures pointed to carriage of CMV infection together with the matching HLA type, the HLA type of each donor mattered for the analysis.

In the paper's terms, the treatment or condition label means: in vitro stimulation with specific CMV peptide epitopes to enrich CMV-specific T cells. What the work shows at the level of the full study, not this receptor alone: The ex vivo response was dominated by HLA-C-restricted CMV-specific TCR beta clonotypes, and the single most frequent clonotype in two of eight donors was supplied by these HLA-C-restricted clonotypes. In both this cohort and an independent roughly 350-donor cohort, the cumulative frequency of public TCR beta family members distinguished carriers of CMV infection plus the relevant HLA type.

Sequencing instrument: Illumina HiSeq 1500. TCRdb itself trimmed the public reads at Q25 with fastp, ran MiXCR and retained productive beta chains. Rows with a matching CDR3 protein are joined into one entry that keeps the most common DNA and genes. This sample lists hundreds of thousands of distinct CDR3 sequences; approximately 30% were detected once. Of the sample, roughly an eighth is held by the ten largest clones. Specimen: cultured CD8+ T cells from PBMCs, collected from culture after CMV antigen stimulation. The receptor was isolated from a human donor in good health (CMV status not recorded). Some clones in this sample may be carry-over from other donors' samples. Rearrangement joined TRBV7-9 to TRBJ2-1; too little of a D gene remains to name it. The bases are TGTGCCAGCAGCTCACCCGCAGTACACTCCTACAATGAGCAGTTCTTC. Translated, it reads CASSSPAVHSYNEQFF.